Given below is one T cell receptor beta chain in context. The sample is drawn from a study of blood T cell repertoires in COVID-19. Germline V gene lookup returns CDR1 SGDLS and CDR2 YYNGEE. The CDR3 has 14 residues. V lost 3 bases to trimming and J lost 4 bases, with 11 bases between them. As handled by the study authors: Reference gene primer amplification gave estimated nucleated cell counts. TCRdb's table, derived via immunoSEQ multiplex PCR, lists solely in-frame clones and lacks some. The DNA gave D and trimming, while V, J and clone size come from that table. The sample has about 75,000 clones; approximately 85% are singletons.

This receptor was taken from a woman aged 80 or older with active or convalescent COVID-19. The sequenced sample was peripheral blood. The chain couples TRBV9 to TRBJ1-5; D possibly corresponds to TRBD1 (6 bases). The chain's CDR3 is CASSAGQMNQPQHF. CDR3 nucleotide sequence: TGTGCCAGCAGCGCAGGACAGATGAATCAGCCCCAGCATTTT.